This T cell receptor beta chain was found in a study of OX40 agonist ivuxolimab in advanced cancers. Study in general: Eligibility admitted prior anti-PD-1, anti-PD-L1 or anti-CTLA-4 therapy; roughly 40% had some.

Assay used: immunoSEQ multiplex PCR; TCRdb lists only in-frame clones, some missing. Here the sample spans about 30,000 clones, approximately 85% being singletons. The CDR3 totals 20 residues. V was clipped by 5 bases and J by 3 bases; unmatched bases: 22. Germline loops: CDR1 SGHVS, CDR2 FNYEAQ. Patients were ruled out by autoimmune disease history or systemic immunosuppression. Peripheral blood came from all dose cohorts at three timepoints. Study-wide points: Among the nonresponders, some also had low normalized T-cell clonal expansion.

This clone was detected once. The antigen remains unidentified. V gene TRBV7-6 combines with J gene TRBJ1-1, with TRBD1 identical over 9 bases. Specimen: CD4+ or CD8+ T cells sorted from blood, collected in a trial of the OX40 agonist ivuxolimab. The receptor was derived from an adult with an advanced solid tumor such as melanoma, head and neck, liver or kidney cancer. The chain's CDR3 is CASSASPGGDRDIFYTEAFF. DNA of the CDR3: TGTGCCAGCAGCGCCTCCCCAGGGGGGGACAGGGATATTTTTTACACTGAAGCTTTCTTT.